The table lists the clone carrying this TCR beta chain with a few counts. The antigen is unknown. PCR amplification relied on 60 Vbeta primers (plus 13 Jbeta primers). Data came from immunoSEQ multiplex PCR; TCRdb stores just in-frame clones and leaves some out. The sample contains over 100,000 clones, almost 70% of which appear only once. This CDR3 has 16 amino acids. Germline loops: CDR1 SGHRS, CDR2 YFSETQ. Losses at the gene ends were 0 bases for V and 5 bases for J; bases not matched to a gene: 8. This sample was included in a study of cytomegalovirus exposure and HLA in healthy donors. Study outcomes and limitations: In a later analysis, V- and J-gene trimming of beta chains associated with a DCLRE1C missense variant, replicated independently. A few chains tied to CMV proved CMV antigen-specific in vitro.

Sequencing was performed on PBMCs. The rearrangement links TRBV5-1 to TRBJ1-2, with 9 bases matching TRBD1. This receptor was identified in a young man in good health and CMV-seropositive. The CDR3 region has the DNA TGCGCCAGCAGCTTGGGGTTCACAGGGGGCTCATATGGCTACACCTTC. Translating it yields CASSLGFTGGSYGYTF.